This TCR beta chain was captured in a study of identical twins. MiXCR, applied by TCRdb to the 5' RACE reads, yields one record per CDR3 protein. The sample gives 350,000 to 600,000 distinct CDR3 sequences, over 12% of which show up once; approximately 0.52% is in the top ten. This sample was shared with a second study, whose subject was yellow fever vaccine responses in identical twins.

The sequenced sample consisted of CD4+ T cells sorted from blood. This sequence originates from a woman between 18 and 29 years old in good health.

Here the CDR3 reads CASSMTPSGQFF. The CDR3 DNA reads TGTGCCAGCAGTATGACCCCCTCCGGGCAGTTCTTC. The chain is built from TRBV27 and TRBJ2-1; no reliable D call. This CDR3 contains 12 residues. Per germline, CDR1 MNHEY and CDR2 SMNVEV (reference sequence). V was shortened by 5 bases and J by 12 bases, with 14 bases between the two germline ends.